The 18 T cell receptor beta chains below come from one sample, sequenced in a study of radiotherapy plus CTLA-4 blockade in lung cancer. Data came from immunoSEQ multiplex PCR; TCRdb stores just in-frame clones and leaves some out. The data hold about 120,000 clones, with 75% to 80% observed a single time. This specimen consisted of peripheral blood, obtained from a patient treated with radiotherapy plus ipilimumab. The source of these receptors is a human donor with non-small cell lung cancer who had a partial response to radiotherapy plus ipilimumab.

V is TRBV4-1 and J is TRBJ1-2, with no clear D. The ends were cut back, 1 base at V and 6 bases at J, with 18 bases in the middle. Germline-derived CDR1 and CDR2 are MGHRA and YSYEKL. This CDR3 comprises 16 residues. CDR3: CASSQGSSSGIHGYTF. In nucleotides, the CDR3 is TGCGCCAGCAGCCAAGGTTCGTCGTCCGGGATTCATGGCTACACCTTC.

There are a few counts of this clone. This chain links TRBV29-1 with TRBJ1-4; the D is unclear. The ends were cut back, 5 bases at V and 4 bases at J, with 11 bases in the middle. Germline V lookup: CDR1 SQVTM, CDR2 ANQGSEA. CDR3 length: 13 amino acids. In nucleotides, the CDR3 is TGCAGCGTTTGGGGAGGGAGTAATGAAAAACTGTTTTTT. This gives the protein CSVWGGSNEKLFF.

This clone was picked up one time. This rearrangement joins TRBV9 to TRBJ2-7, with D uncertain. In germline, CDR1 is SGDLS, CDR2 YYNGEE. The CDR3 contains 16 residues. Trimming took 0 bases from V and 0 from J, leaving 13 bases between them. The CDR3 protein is CASSVAEAASSYEQYF. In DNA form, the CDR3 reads TGTGCCAGCAGCGTAGCCGAAGCTGCAAGCTCCTACGAGCAGTACTTC.

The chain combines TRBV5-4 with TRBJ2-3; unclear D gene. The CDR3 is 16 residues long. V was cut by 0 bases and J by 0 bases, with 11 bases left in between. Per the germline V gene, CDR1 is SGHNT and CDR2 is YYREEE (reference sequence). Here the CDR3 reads CASSLVTITSTDTQYF. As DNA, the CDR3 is TGTGCCAGCAGCTTGGTAACGATCACTAGCACAGATACGCAGTATTTT.

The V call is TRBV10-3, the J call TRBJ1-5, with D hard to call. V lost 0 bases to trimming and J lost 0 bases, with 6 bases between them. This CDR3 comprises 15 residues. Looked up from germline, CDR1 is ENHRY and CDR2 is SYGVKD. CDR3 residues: CAISESQDSNQPQHF. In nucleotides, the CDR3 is TGTGCCATCAGTGAGTCGCAGGATAGCAATCAGCCCCAGCATTTT.

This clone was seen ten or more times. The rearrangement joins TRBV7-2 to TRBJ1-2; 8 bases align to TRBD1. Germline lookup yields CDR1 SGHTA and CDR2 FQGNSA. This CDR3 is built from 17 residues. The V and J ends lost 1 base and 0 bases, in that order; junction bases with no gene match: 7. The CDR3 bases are TGTGCCAGCAGCTTAGAGGCCTCCAGGGGGCCTAACTATGGCTACACCTTC. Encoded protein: CASSLEASRGPNYGYTF.

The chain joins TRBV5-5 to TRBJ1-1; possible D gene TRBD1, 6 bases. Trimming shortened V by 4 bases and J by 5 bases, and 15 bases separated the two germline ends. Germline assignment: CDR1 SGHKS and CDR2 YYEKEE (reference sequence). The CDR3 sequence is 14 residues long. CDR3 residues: CASSPTGLGTEAFF. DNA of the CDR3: TGTGCCAGCAGCCCCACAGGGTTAGGAACTGAAGCTTTCTTT.

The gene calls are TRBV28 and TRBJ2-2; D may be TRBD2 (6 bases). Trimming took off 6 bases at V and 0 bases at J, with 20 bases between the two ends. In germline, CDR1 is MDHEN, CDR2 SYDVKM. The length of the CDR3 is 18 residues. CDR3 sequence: CASRPTRRDFPNTGELFF. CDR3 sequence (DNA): TGTGCCAGCAGACCAACGCGGAGGGACTTCCCGAACACCGGGGAGCTGTTTTTT.

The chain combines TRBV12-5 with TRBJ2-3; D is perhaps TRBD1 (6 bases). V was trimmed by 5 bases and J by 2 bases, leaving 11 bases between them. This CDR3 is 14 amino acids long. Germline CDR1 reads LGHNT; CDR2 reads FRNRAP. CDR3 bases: TGTGCTAGTGGTCTGGGACAACTCACAGATACGCAGTATTTT. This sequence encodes CASGLGQLTDTQYF.

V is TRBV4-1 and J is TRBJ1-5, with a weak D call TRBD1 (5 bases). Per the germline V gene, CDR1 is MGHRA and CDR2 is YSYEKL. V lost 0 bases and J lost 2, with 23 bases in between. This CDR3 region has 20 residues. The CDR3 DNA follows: TGCGCCAGCAGCCAAGATTCAGGCAGGGCAGGATTGCTGGGCAATCAGCCCCAGCATTTT. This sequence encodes CASSQDSGRAGLLGNQPQHF.

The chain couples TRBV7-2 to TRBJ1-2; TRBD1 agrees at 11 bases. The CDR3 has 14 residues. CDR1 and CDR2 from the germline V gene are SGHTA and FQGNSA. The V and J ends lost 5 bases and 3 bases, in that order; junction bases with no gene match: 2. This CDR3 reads CASSRTGGDYGYTF. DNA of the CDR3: TGTGCCAGCAGCAGGACAGGGGGCGACTATGGCTACACCTTC.

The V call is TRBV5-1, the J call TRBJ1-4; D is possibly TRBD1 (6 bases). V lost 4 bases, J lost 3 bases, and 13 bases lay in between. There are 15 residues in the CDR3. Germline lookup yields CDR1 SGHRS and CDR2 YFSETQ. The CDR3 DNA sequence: TGCGCCAGCAGCCTACAGGGTTCTCCTAATGAAAAACTGTTTTTT. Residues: CASSLQGSPNEKLFF.

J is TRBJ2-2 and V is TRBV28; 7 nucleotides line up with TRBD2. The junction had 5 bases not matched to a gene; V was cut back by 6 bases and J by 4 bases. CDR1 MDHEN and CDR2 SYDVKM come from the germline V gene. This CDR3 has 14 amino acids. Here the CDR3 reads CASSLLATTGELFF. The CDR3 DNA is TGTGCCAGCAGCTTACTAGCGACCACCGGGGAGCTGTTTTTT.

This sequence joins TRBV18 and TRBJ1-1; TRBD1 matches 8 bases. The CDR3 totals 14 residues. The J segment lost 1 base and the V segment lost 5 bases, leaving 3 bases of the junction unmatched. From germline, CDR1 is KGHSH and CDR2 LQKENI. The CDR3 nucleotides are TGTGCCAGCTCATTACAGGGGGGGAACACTGAAGCTTTCTTT. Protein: CASSLQGGNTEAFF.

In DNA form, the CDR3 reads TGTGCCAGCAGTTCACAGGGGTACTATGGCTACACCTTC. Amino acids: CASSSQGYYGYTF. The chain has TRBV28 and TRBJ1-2; TRBD1 matches 7 bases. V lost 4 bases, J lost 3 bases, and 2 bases stayed unmatched. There are 13 residues in the CDR3. CDR1 MDHEN and CDR2 SYDVKM come from the germline V gene.

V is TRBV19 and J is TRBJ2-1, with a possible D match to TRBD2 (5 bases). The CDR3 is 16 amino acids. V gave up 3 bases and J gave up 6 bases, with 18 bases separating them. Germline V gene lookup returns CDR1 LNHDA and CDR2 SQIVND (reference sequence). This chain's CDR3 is CASSIWAAASGNEQFF. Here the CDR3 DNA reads TGTGCCAGTAGTATCTGGGCGGCAGCCAGCGGCAATGAGCAGTTCTTC.

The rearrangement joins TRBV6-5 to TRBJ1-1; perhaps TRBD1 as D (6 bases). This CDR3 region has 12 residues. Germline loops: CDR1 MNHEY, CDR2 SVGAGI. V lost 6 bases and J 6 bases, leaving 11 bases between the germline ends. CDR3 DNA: TGTGCCAGCAGAAACGACAGGTCTGAAGCTTTCTTT. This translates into CASRNDRSEAFF.

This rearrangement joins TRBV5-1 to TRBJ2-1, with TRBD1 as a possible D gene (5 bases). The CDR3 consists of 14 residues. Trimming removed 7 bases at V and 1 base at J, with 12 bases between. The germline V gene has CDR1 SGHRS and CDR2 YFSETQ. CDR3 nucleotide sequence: TGCGCCAGCCAGGGATTGGTGTCCTACAATGAGCAGTTCTTC. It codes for CASQGLVSYNEQFF.